The rows below give T cell receptor beta chains drawn from one sample of a study of OX40 agonist ivuxolimab in advanced cancers. The data were produced by immunoSEQ multiplex PCR, yet TCRdb's version contains in-frame clones alone and is incomplete. The sample consists of 25,000 to 40,000 clones, around four fifths of them appearing once. This specimen consisted of CD4+ or CD8+ T cells sorted from blood, obtained in a trial of the OX40 agonist ivuxolimab. The receptors were gathered from an adult with an advanced solid tumor such as melanoma, head and neck, liver or kidney cancer. CDR3s include the opening cysteine and the closing phenylalanine or tryptophan. A D gene is named only where the DNA matches it firmly. A row's size may be missing; if present it is once, few, many or a size class.

d_call,clone_size,j_call,v_call,cdr3_length,cdr3_aa,cdr3_nt
TRBD1,.,TRBJ1-2,TRBV28,11,CATRTGQGYTF,TGTGCCACGCGGACAGGGCAAGGCTACACCTTC
.,.,TRBJ1-2,TRBV29-1,12,CSVEGGLYGYTF,TGCAGCGTTGAAGGGGGCCTATATGGCTACACCTTC
.,.,TRBJ1-5,TRBV10-1,13,CASSGRKNQPQHF,TGCGCCAGCAGTGGACGGAAGAATCAGCCCCAGCATTTT
TRBD1,once,TRBJ1-1,TRBV9,15,CASSLTGGPAAEAFF,TGTGCCAGCAGCCTTACAGGGGGCCCGGCGGCTGAAGCTTTCTTT
.,.,TRBJ2-3,TRBV14,13,CASSQVQTDTQYF,TGTGCCAGCAGCCAAGTTCAAACAGATACGCAGTATTTT
TRBD2,.,TRBJ2-7,TRBV11-2,17,CASSSGTSGRKTYEQYF,TGTGCCAGCAGCTCCGGGACTAGCGGGAGGAAAACCTACGAGCAGTACTTC
.,.,TRBJ2-5,TRBV11-2,17,CASSLDHPDSKKETQYF,TGTGCCAGCAGCTTAGATCATCCGGACTCTAAAAAAGAGACCCAGTACTTC
.,.,TRBJ2-1,TRBV20-1,10,CSAAEFEQFF,TGCAGTGCCGCGGAGTTTGAGCAGTTCTTC
.,.,TRBJ1-2,TRBV27,14,CASSLRTETYGYTF,TGTGCCAGCAGCCTGCGGACGGAGACCTATGGCTACACCTTC
TRBD1,.,TRBJ2-3,TRBV25-1,15,CASAGTGARSDTQYF,TGTGCCAGCGCTGGGACAGGGGCGCGGTCAGATACGCAGTATTTT
.,.,TRBJ1-2,TRBV29-1,12,CSVETNRDGYTF,TGCAGCGTTGAGACCAACAGGGATGGCTACACCTTC
.,few,TRBJ2-5,TRBV7-9,15,CASSLVFAQQETQYF,TGTGCCAGCAGCTTAGTGTTCGCACAACAAGAGACCCAGTACTTC
.,.,TRBJ2-1,TRBV9,14,CASSRRGSYNEQFF,TGTGCCAGCAGCCGTAGGGGTAGTTACAATGAGCAGTTCTTC
.,.,TRBJ2-7,TRBV6-5,15,CASSYIQGIRDEQYF,TGTGCCAGCAGTTACATTCAGGGAATTCGCGACGAGCAGTACTTC
TRBD1,few,TRBJ2-7,TRBV4-1,14,CASSYGTGHYEQYF,TGCGCCAGCAGCTACGGGACAGGGCACTACGAGCAGTACTTC
TRBD1,.,TRBJ2-7,TRBV4-1,15,CASSQEGRGNYEQYF,TGCGCCAGCAGCCAAGAAGGCAGGGGGAACTACGAGCAGTACTTC
TRBD1,.,TRBJ2-7,TRBV27,14,CASSFRQGSSEQYF,TGTGCCAGCAGTTTCAGACAGGGATCAAGCGAGCAGTACTTC
.,.,TRBJ1-5,TRBV6-6,14,CASSSPDSNQPQHF,TGTGCCAGCAGTTCACCGGATAGCAATCAGCCCCAGCATTTT
.,few,TRBJ1-6,TRBV5-4,15,CASSALQGGLSPLHF,TGTGCCAGCAGCGCGTTACAGGGCGGATTGTCACCCCTCCACTTT
.,.,TRBJ2-5,TRBV27,15,CASSNAGPGLETQYF,TGTGCCAGCAGTAACGCCGGCCCCGGGTTGGAGACCCAGTACTTC
TRBD2,.,TRBJ2-3,TRBV6-4,15,CASSEEAGGTDTQYF,TGTGCCAGCAGTGAAGAAGCGGGGGGCACAGATACGCAGTATTTT
.,.,TRBJ1-6,TRBV5-4,15,CASSPGGFGGLPLHF,TGTGCCAGCAGCCCTGGGGGGTTCGGAGGTTTACCCCTCCACTTT
.,.,TRBJ2-7,TRBV6-5,15,CASSYSGPAPYEQYF,TGTGCCAGCAGTTACTCTGGGCCGGCTCCCTACGAGCAGTACTTC
TRBD1,.,TRBJ2-5,TRBV5-1,16,CASSASSGTGDETQYF,TGCGCCAGCAGCGCCTCTTCCGGGACAGGTGATGAGACCCAGTACTTC
.,.,TRBJ1-5,TRBV10-3,13,CAISEENSQPQHF,TGTGCCATCAGTGAGGAGAACAGCCAGCCCCAGCATTTT
TRBD1,.,TRBJ2-1,TRBV7-9,15,CASSWGQGSRDEQFF,TGTGCCAGCAGCTGGGGACAGGGGAGTAGGGATGAGCAGTTCTTC
.,.,TRBJ2-1,TRBV4-1,14,CASSPYPDGNEQFF,TGCGCCAGCAGCCCCTATCCAGACGGCAATGAGCAGTTCTTC
TRBD2,.,TRBJ2-1,TRBV27,15,CASSLTLAGDNEQFF,TGTGCCAGCAGTTTAACACTAGCGGGGGACAATGAGCAGTTCTTC
.,.,TRBJ2-7,TRBV4-1,16,CASSQDLTVVSYEQYF,TGCGCCAGCAGCCAAGATTTGACAGTAGTTTCCTACGAGCAGTACTTC
.,once,TRBJ2-7,TRBV7-4,12,CASSFDRYEQYF,TGTGCCAGCAGCTTTGACAGGTACGAGCAGTACTTC
.,.,TRBJ2-1,TRBV5-6,14,CASSLSGTYNEQFF,TGTGCCAGCAGCTTGTCCGGGACTTACAATGAGCAGTTCTTC
.,.,TRBJ1-4,TRBV4-1,16,CASSQDSTVTNEKLFF,TGCGCCAGCAGCCAAGATAGCACGGTTACTAATGAAAAACTGTTTTTT
TRBD1,many,TRBJ2-1,TRBV28,15,CASITPGQLVGEQFF,TGTGCCAGCATCACCCCGGGACAGTTAGTGGGTGAGCAGTTCTTC
.,.,TRBJ2-7,TRBV5-1,15,CASSLGTATSYEQYF,TGCGCCAGCAGCTTAGGGACGGCGACCTCCTACGAGCAGTACTTC
.,.,TRBJ2-7,TRBV7-9,16,CASSLAEGESSYEQYF,TGTGCCAGCAGCTTAGCAGAAGGCGAAAGCTCCTACGAGCAGTACTTC
.,.,TRBJ2-1,TRBV7-9,14,CASTDGGALDEQFF,TGTGCCAGCACAGACGGTGGGGCGCTCGATGAGCAGTTCTTC
.,.,TRBJ1-5,TRBV18,17,CASSPIRARDGNQPQHF,TGTGCCAGCTCACCCATCCGGGCGCGGGACGGCAATCAGCCCCAGCATTTT
.,.,TRBJ1-1,TRBV27,13,CASSLGVGTEAFF,TGTGCCAGCAGCCTGGGAGTTGGCACTGAAGCTTTCTTT
TRBD1,.,TRBJ2-7,TRBV19,13,CASSKGQGNEQYF,TGTGCCAGTAGCAAGGGACAGGGCAACGAGCAGTACTTC
TRBD1,once,TRBJ1-2,TRBV5-8,15,CASRDRAFFVYGYTF,TGTGCCAGCAGGGACAGGGCCTTCTTCGTCTATGGCTACACCTTC
.,.,TRBJ2-2,TRBV4-3,13,CASSQGIAGELFF,TGCGCCAGCAGCCAAGGCATTGCCGGGGAGCTGTTTTTT
.,.,TRBJ2-5,TRBV7-3,15,CASSLGGYGQETQYF,TGTGCCAGCAGCTTAGGAGGCTACGGCCAAGAGACCCAGTACTTC
.,.,TRBJ2-7,TRBV6-1,15,CASRENTWDGFEQYF,TGTGCCAGCAGGGAGAATACATGGGACGGTTTCGAGCAGTACTTC